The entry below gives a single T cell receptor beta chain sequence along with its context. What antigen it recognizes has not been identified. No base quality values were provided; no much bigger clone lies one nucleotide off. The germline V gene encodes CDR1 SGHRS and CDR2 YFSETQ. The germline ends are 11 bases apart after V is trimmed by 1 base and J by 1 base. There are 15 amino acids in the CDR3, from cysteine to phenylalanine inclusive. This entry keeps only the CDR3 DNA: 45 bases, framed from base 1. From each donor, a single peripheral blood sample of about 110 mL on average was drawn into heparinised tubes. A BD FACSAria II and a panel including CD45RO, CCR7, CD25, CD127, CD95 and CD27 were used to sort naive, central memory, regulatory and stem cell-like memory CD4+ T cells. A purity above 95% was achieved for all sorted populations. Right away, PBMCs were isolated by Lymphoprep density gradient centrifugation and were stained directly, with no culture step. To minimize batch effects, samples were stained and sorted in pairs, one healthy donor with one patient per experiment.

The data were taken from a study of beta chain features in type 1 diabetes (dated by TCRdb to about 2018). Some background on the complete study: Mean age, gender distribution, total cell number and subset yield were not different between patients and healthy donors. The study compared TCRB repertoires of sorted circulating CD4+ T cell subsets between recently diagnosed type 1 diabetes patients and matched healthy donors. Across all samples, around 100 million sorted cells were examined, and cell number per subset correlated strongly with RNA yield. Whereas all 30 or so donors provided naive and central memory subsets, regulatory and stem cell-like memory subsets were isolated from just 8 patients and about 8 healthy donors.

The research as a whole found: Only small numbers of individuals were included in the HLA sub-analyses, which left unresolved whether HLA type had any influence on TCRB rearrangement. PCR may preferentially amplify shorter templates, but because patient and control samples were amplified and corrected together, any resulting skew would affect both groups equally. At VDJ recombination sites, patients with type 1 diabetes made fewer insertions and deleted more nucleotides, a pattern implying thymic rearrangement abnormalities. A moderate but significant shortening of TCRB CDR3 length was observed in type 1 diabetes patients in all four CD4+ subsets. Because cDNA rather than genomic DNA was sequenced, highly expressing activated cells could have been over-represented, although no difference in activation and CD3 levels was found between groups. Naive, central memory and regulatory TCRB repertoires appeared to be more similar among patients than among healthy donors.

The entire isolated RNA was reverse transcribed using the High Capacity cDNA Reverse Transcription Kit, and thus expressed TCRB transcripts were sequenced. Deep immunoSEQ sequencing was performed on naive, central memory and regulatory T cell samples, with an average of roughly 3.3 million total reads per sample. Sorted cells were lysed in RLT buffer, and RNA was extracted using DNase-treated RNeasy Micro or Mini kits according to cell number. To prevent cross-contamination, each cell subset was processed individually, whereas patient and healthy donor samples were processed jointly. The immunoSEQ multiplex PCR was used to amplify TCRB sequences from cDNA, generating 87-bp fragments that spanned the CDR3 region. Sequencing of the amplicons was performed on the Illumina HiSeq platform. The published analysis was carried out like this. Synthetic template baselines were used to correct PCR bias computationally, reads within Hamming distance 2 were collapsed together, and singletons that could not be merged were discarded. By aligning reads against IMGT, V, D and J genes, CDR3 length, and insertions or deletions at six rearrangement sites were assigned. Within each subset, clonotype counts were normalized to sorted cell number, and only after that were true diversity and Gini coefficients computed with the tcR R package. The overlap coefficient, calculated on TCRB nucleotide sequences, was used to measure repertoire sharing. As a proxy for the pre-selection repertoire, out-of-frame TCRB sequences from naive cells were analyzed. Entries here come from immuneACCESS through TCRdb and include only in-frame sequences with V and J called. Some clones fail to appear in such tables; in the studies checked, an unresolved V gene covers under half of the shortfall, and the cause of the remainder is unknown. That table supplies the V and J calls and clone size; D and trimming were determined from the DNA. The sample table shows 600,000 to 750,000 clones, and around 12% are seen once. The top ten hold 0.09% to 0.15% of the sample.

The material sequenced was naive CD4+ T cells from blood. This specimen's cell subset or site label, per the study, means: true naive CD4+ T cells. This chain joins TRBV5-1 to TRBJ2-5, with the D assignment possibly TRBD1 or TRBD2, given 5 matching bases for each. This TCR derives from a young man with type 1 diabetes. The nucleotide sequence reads TGCGCCAGCAGCTTGACCGGGGCCAGCCAAGAGACCCAGTACTTC. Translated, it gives CASSLTGASQETQYF.